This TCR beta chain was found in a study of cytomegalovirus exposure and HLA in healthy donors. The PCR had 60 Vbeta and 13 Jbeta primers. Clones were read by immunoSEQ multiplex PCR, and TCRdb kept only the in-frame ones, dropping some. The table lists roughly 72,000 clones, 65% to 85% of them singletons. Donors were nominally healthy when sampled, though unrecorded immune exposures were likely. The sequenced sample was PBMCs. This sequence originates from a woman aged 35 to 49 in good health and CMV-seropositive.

Written as DNA, the CDR3 is TGTGCCAGCAGTCCCGGGGACAGGGTGGGCTATGGCTACACCTTC. Translated, it gives CASSPGDRVGYGYTF. This chain connects TRBV28 to TRBJ1-2; TRBD1 matches at 9 bases. Trimming at V came to 5 bases and at J to 4 bases, leaving 8 bases not matched to a gene. The CDR3 has 15 amino acids. CDR1 MDHEN and CDR2 SYDVKM come from the germline V gene.